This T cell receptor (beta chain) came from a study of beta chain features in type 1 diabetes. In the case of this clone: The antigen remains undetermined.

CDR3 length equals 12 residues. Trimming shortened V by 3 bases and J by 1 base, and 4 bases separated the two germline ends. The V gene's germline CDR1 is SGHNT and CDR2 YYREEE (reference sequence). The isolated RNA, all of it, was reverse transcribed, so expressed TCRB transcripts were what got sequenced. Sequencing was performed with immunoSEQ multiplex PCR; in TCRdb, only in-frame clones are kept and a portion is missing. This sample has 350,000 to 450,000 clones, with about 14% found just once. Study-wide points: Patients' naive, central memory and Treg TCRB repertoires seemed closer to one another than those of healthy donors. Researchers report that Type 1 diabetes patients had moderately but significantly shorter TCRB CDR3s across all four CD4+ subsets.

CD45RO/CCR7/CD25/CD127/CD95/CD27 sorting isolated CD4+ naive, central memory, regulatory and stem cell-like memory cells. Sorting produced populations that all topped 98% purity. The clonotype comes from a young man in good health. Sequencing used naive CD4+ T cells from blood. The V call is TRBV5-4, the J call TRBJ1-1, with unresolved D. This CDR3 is CASSSGNTEAFF. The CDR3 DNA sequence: TGTGCCAGCAGCTCAGGGAACACTGAAGCTTTCTTT.